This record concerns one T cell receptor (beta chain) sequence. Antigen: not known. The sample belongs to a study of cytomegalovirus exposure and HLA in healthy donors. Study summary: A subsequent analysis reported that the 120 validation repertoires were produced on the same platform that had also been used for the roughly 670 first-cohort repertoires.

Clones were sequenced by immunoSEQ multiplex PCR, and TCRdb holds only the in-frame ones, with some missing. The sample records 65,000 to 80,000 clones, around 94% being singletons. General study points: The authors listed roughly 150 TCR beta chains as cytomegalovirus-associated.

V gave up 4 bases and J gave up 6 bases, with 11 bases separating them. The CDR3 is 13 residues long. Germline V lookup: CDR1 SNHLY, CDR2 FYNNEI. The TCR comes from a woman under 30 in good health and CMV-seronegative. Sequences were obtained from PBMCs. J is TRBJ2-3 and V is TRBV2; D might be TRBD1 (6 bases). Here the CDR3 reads CASSATGWDTQYF. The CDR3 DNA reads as TGTGCCAGCAGTGCTACAGGGTGGGATACGCAGTATTTT.